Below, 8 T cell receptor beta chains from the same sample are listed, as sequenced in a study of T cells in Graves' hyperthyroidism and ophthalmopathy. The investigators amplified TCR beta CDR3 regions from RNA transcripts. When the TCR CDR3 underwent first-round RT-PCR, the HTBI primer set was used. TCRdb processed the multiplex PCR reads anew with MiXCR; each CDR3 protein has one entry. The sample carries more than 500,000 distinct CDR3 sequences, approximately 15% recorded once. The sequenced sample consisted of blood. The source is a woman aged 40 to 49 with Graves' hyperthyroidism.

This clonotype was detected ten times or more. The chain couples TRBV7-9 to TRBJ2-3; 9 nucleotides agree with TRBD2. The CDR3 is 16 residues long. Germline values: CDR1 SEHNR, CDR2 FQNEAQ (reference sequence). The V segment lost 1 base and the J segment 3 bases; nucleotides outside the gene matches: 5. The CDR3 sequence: CASSLGRSGRTDTQYF. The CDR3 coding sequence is TGTGCCAGCAGCTTAGGTCGAAGCGGGAGGACAGATACGCAGTATTTT.

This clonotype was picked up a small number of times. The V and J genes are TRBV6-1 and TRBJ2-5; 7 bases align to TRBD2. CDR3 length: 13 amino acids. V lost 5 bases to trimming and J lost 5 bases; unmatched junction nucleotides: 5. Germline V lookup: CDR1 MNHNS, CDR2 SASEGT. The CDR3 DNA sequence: TGTGCCAGCAGTATAGCGGGTTACGAGACCCAGTACTTC. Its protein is CASSIAGYETQYF.

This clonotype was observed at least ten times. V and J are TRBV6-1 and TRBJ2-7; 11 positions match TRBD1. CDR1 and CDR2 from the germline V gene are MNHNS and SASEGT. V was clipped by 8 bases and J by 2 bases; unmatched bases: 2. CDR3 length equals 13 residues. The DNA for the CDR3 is TGTGCCAGCTCGGACAGGGGGCCCTACGAGCAGTACTTC. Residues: CASSDRGPYEQYF.

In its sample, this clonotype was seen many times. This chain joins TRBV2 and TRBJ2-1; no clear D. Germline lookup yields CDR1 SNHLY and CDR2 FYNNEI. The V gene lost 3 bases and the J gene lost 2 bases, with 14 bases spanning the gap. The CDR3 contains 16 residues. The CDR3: CASSDPGQATYNEQFF. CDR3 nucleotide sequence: TGTGCCAGCAGTGACCCCGGGCAGGCCACCTACAATGAGCAGTTCTTC.

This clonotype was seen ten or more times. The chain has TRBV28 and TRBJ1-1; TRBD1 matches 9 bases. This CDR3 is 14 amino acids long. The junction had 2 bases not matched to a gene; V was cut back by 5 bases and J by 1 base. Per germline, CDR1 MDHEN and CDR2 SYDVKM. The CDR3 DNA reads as TGTGCCAGCAGTGGGACAGGGTGGAACACTGAAGCTTTCTTT. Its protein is CASSGTGWNTEAFF. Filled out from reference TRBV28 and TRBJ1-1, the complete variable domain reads DVKVTQSSRYLVKRTGEKVFLECVQDMDHENMFWYRQDPGLGLRLIYFSYDVKMKEKGDIPEGYSVSREKKERFSLILESASTNQTSMYLCASSGTGWNTEAFFGQGTRLTVV.

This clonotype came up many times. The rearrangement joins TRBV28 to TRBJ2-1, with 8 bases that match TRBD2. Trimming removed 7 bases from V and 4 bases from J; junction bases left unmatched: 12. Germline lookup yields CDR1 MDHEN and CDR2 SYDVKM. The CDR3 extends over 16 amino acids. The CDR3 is CASTSGGAGGYNEQFF. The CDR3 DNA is TGTGCCAGCACCTCCGGAGGGGCGGGGGGTTACAATGAGCAGTTCTTC.

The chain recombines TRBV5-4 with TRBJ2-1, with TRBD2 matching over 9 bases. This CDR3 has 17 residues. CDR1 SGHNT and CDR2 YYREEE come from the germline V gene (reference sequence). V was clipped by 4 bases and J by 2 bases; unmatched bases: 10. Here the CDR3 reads CASSPEPTSGAYNEQFF. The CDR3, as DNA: TGTGCCAGCAGCCCCGAACCGACTAGCGGAGCCTACAATGAGCAGTTCTTC.

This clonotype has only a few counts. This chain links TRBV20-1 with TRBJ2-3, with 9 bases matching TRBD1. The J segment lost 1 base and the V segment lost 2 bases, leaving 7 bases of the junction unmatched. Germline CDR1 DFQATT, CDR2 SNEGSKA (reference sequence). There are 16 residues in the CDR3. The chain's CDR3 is CSARNTGGRGTDTQYF. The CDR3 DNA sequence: TGCAGTGCTAGAAACACAGGGGGCCGGGGCACAGATACGCAGTATTTT.